This passage covers 5 T cell receptor beta chains from one sample sequenced in a study of naive and memory T cell subsets. TCR cDNA received a 3' ligated oligonucleotide that carried a UMI. Ligated cDNA underwent four rounds of PCR with nested alpha and beta constant region primers and SP2. TCRdb ran MiXCR on the 5' RACE reads and lists one entry per CDR3 protein. The table has tens of thousands of distinct CDR3 sequences, about 7% seen once; the top ten hold 8.5% to 10%. The source is a male donor in good health.

V usage is TRBV18 and J usage is TRBJ2-7; 8 nucleotides align to TRBD1. Germline CDR1 and CDR2: KGHSH and LQKENI. J lost 5 bases, V lost 2 bases, and 11 bases had no gene match. The CDR3 contains 16 residues. The CDR3 loop reads CASSPEGGTGTHEQYF. Here the CDR3 DNA reads TGTGCCAGCTCACCAGAAGGCGGGACAGGTACACACGAGCAGTACTTC.

Many counts were recorded for this clonotype. V is TRBV12-3 or TRBV12-4 and J is TRBJ1-3; D is uncertain. CDR3 length equals 15 residues. Deletions cut 3 bases from V and 0 bases from J, with 9 bases between. CDR3: CASSFDRYSGNTIYF. The CDR3 nucleotides read TGTGCCAGCAGTTTCGACCGATACTCTGGAAACACCATATATTTT.

This chain connects TRBV3-1 to TRBJ1-5; perhaps TRBD1 as D (5 bases). The CDR3 loop spans 14 amino acids. CDR1 is LGHDT and CDR2 is YNNKEL in the germline V gene (reference sequence). Deletions cut 4 bases from V and 6 bases from J, with 13 bases between. CDR3 sequence reads: CASSLSLGGQPQHF. In DNA form, the CDR3 reads TGTGCCAGCAGCCTAAGCCTGGGGGGTCAGCCCCAGCATTTT. Full variable domain (missing parts from reference TRBV3-1 and TRBJ1-5): DTAVSQTPKYLVTQMGNDKSIKCEQNLGHDTMYWYKQDSKKFLKIMFSYNNKELIINETVPNRFSPKSPDKAHLNLHINSLELGDSAVYFCASSLSLGGQPQHFGDGTRLSIL.

Only a few counts were recorded for this clonotype. The genes are TRBV9 and TRBJ2-7; D ambiguous. With 2 bases removed from V and 6 bases from J, the gap between germline ends came to 12 bases. This CDR3 is 13 amino acids long. The V gene's germline CDR1 is SGDLS and CDR2 YYNGEE. The CDR3 DNA reads as TGTGCCAGCAGCGTTAACCCTCTACTCGAGCAGTACTTC. Translation: CASSVNPLLEQYF.

The chain recombines TRBV29-1 with TRBJ2-1; tentatively, D is TRBD2 (6 bases). Trimming took off 7 bases at V and 8 bases at J, with 18 bases between the two ends. Germline V gene data show CDR1 as SQVTM and CDR2 as ANQGSEA. The CDR3 consists of 13 residues. CDR3 in amino acids: CSAYRPGSDEQFF. CDR3 DNA sequence: TGCAGCGCCTACCGTCCCGGGAGTGATGAGCAGTTCTTC.